The clone carrying this T cell receptor (beta chain) has only a few counts. The antigen is undetermined. Some clones are missing from TCRdb's copy, which holds only in-frame ones; the method was immunoSEQ multiplex PCR. The sample includes around 150,000 clones, 75% to 90% of them seen just once. This sample stems from a study of cytomegalovirus exposure and HLA in healthy donors. Study findings and constraints: It was reportedly the case that the classifier diagnosed cytomegalovirus status with high specificity and sensitivity. In vitro work confirmed that a few CMV-associated chains recognize CMV antigens.

V lost 1 base, J lost 2 bases, and 1 base stayed unmatched. This CDR3 spans 14 amino acids. The germline CDR1 and CDR2 sequences are SGHTA and FQGNSA. This TCR derives from a young woman in good health and CMV-seronegative. Sequencing input: PBMCs. This rearrangement joins TRBV7-2 to TRBJ1-1, with 7 bases matching TRBD1. Here the CDR3 DNA reads TGTGCCAGCAGCTTAGGACAGGGAAACACTGAAGCTTTCTTT. It codes for CASSLGQGNTEAFF.